This T cell receptor beta chain was retrieved from a study of T cells in Graves' hyperthyroidism and ophthalmopathy. Turning to the study itself: Peripheral blood was collected at initial diagnosis, before any treatment. Study-wide findings and caveats: Ophthalmopathy onset followed model prediction by a median approximately six months. In the analysis, a 13 V-J model separated ophthalmopathy from stable hyperthyroidism.

There were TCR beta CDR3 regions amplified from RNA transcripts. TCR CDR3 regions were first amplified by RT-PCR with HTBI primers. TCRdb re-called the multiplex PCR reads through MiXCR, storing one row per CDR3 protein. This repertoire shows about half a million distinct CDR3 sequences, 20% to 25% found once; its top ten account for approximately 49%. Uncontrolled infection, other autoimmune disease, pregnancy or lactation disqualified patients from enrolment. This clonotype occurred a few times. Its specificity is unknown. CDR3 size: 14 residues. In germline, CDR1 is SQVTM, CDR2 ANQGSEA. Deletions cut 0 bases from V and 1 base from J, with 10 bases between.

Sequencing input: blood. This clonotype was obtained from a woman in her sixties or seventies with Graves' ophthalmopathy. The chain carries TRBV29-1 and TRBJ2-7; possible D gene TRBD2, 6 bases. Written as DNA, the CDR3 is TGCAGCGTTGAAGATGTCCGGGGGTCCTACGAGCAGTACTTC. Translated, it gives CSVEDVRGSYEQYF.